Each of the 26 T cell receptor beta chains below was sequenced from the same sample in a study of blood T cell repertoires in COVID-19. Sequencing was performed with immunoSEQ multiplex PCR; in TCRdb, only in-frame clones are kept and a portion is missing. The sample holds 200,000 to 250,000 clones, roughly 86% seen once. The sequencing sample was made of peripheral blood. The receptors stem from a woman aged 25 to 39 who had recovered from COVID-19.

The V and J genes are TRBV5-1 and TRBJ2-7, with D uncertain. CDR3 size: 15 residues. V was trimmed by 3 bases and J by 3 bases, leaving 16 bases between them. The V gene's germline CDR1 is SGHRS and CDR2 YFSETQ. This chain's CDR3 is CASSSSVVPLYEQYF. In DNA, the CDR3 is TGCGCCAGCAGCTCCTCAGTGGTCCCCCTCTACGAGCAGTACTTC.

The gene calls are TRBV3-1 (or the pseudogene TRBV3-2) and TRBJ2-6, with 9 bases identical to TRBD1. Germline V gene lookup returns CDR1 LGHDT and CDR2 YNNKEL (reference sequence). The V and J ends lost 5 bases and 4 bases, in that order; junction bases with no gene match: 3. There are 15 residues in the CDR3. The CDR3: CASSYRGLGANVLTF. The DNA of the CDR3 is TGTGCCAGCAGCTACAGGGGGCTCGGGGCCAACGTCCTGACTTTC.

J is TRBJ2-1 and V is TRBV7-9; 7 bases are a match to TRBD2. CDR1 is SEHNR, CDR2 FQNEAQ, per germline (reference sequence). Unmatched junction bases numbered 7, after V lost 1 base and J lost 4 bases. The CDR3 has 16 amino acids. DNA of the CDR3: TGTGCCAGCAGCTTAGTAGGCCTAGCGGATTACAATGAGCAGTTCTTC. It translates to CASSLVGLADYNEQFF.

This clone was seen ten or more times. DNA of the CDR3: TGCAGCGCTACTAGCGGGGGGGCGGGCGAGCAGTACTTC. Protein: CSATSGGAGEQYF. The chain uses TRBV29-1 and TRBJ2-7; 13 bases match TRBD2. The CDR3 totals 13 residues. J was trimmed by 6 bases and V by 7 bases; bases with no gene match: 6. The germline V gene has CDR1 SQVTM and CDR2 ANQGSEA.

The table lists this clone with a count of one. V usage is TRBV29-1 and J usage is TRBJ2-1, with a tentative D call TRBD2 (7 bases). V was pared by 4 bases and J by 6 bases, with 28 bases between. CDR1 is SQVTM and CDR2 is ANQGSEA in the germline V gene. The CDR3 contains 18 residues. CDR3 coding DNA: TGCAGCGTTGCTGATTTTGGGGGGGGGCATTCTTCGGGCAATGAGCAGTTCTTC. Protein product: CSVADFGGGHSSGNEQFF.

The J gene is TRBJ2-5, the V gene TRBV10-2, with D perhaps TRBD2 (6 bases). Germline V gene data show CDR1 as WSHSY and CDR2 as SAAADI. The V and J ends lost 3 bases and 9 bases respectively, with 11 bases between them. The CDR3 loop spans 12 amino acids. CDR3 bases: TGCGCCAGCAGTGATAGCGGACGGGCCCAGTACTTC. This translates into CASSDSGRAQYF.

The chain employs TRBV5-4 and TRBJ2-7; TRBD2 matches 8 bases. Per germline, CDR1 SGHNT and CDR2 YYREEE (reference sequence). The ends lost 4 bases at V and 4 bases at J; junction bases unmatched: 10. CDR3 size: 15 residues. CDR3 in DNA: TGTGCCAGCAGCAGGCCGGGGGGGAGGAGGTACGAGCAGTACTTC. Translated, it gives CASSRPGGRRYEQYF.

This clone has a single count. The genes are TRBV5-1 and TRBJ2-1; 7 bases agree with TRBD2. Germline V CDR1 and CDR2: SGHRS, YFSETQ. V was pared by 4 bases and J by 7 bases, with 11 bases of the junction left unmatched. This CDR3 has 15 residues. The CDR3 loop is CASSRSGATGNEQFF. DNA of the CDR3: TGCGCCAGCAGCCGAAGCGGGGCCACAGGAAATGAGCAGTTCTTC.

The CDR3 reads CASSKEEQNQPQHF. The CDR3 bases are TGTGCCAGCAGCAAAGAGGAGCAGAACCAGCCCCAGCATTTT. This chain connects TRBV21-1 to TRBJ1-5. TRBV21-1 has pseudogene status. CDR3 length equals 14 residues.

The rearrangement joins TRBV2 to TRBJ1-5; D is ambiguous. Germline CDR1 reads SNHLY; CDR2 reads FYNNEI. This CDR3 has 15 residues. Trimming removed 2 bases from V and 4 bases from J, with 12 bases in between. For the CDR3, the DNA is TGTGCCAGCAGTGAATCTGGGTGGGAGAATCAGCCCCAGCATTTT. Protein sequence: CASSESGWENQPQHF.

Here the CDR3 reads CASSLAPRGALGYEQYF. CDR3 sequence (DNA): TGCGCCAGCAGCTTGGCCCCCCGGGGGGCGTTGGGCTACGAGCAGTACTTC. The chain recombines TRBV5-1 with TRBJ2-7; weak D call: TRBD2 (7 bases). The V end was cut by 0 bases, the J end by 3 bases, with 19 bases between. The germline V gene has CDR1 SGHRS and CDR2 YFSETQ. The CDR3 spans 17 residues.

The rearrangement uses TRBV11-3 and TRBJ2-3, with 9 bases fitting TRBD2. The CDR3 covers 16 residues. Per the germline V gene, CDR1 is SGHNT and CDR2 is YENEEA. V was clipped by 1 base and J by 5 bases; unmatched bases: 7. Here the CDR3 reads CASSLGISGGIDTQYF. The CDR3 DNA reads TGTGCCAGCAGCTTAGGGATTAGCGGGGGTATAGATACGCAGTATTTT. The complete variable domain, with remaining parts taken from reference TRBV11-3 and TRBJ2-3, reads EAGVVQSPRYKIIEKKQPVAFWCNPISGHNTLYWYLQNLGQGPELLIRYENEEAVDDSQLPKDRFSAERLKGVDSTLKIQPAELGDSAVYLCASSLGISGGIDTQYFGPGTRLTVL.

The rearrangement joins TRBV4-1 to TRBJ1-2; D unresolved. The CDR3 contains 14 residues. Between the trimmed V and J ends, which lost 0 bases and 5 bases, there was a span of 10 bases. Germline V gene sequence: CDR1 MGHRA, CDR2 YSYEKL. CDR3 protein: CASSQDGVAYGYTF. The CDR3 DNA sequence: TGCGCCAGCAGCCAAGACGGGGTAGCTTATGGCTACACCTTC.

This clone was counted between two and nine times. The chain combines TRBV7-2 with TRBJ2-7; a possible D gene is TRBD2 (6 bases). Deletions cut 0 bases from V and 6 bases from J, with 9 bases between. The CDR3 sequence is 13 residues long. Germline V gene sequence: CDR1 SGHTA, CDR2 FQGNSA. The CDR3 DNA follows: TGTGCCAGCAGCTTAGCGGGACTCGGCGAGCAGTACTTC. This codes for CASSLAGLGEQYF.

This clone was seen once. The CDR3 reads CAWSTPGTGITGELFF. The CDR3 DNA follows: TGTGCCTGGAGTACCCCAGGGACAGGTATCACCGGGGAGCTGTTTTTT. J is TRBJ2-2 and V is TRBV30; 8 bases are a match to TRBD1. The ends lost 2 bases at V and 4 bases at J; junction bases unmatched: 9. This CDR3 has 16 residues. Per the germline V gene, CDR1 is GTSNPN and CDR2 is SVGIG (reference sequence).

The chain joins TRBV19 to TRBJ2-7; D is unclear. Looked up from germline, CDR1 is LNHDA and CDR2 is SQIVND (reference sequence). Trimming left V 2 bases short and J 5 bases short, with 10 bases between. There are 13 residues in the CDR3. As DNA, the CDR3 is TGTGCCAGTAGTATAACCCCCCGAGACGAGCAGTACTTC. Its translation: CASSITPRDEQYF.

The chain carries TRBV12-3 or TRBV12-4 and TRBJ2-5; TRBD1 matches 8 bases. The CDR3 covers 13 residues. V lost 7 bases to trimming and J lost 5 bases; unmatched junction nucleotides: 6. DNA for the CDR3: TGTGCCAGCACCAGACAGGGGTGGGAGACCCAGTACTTC. This sequence encodes CASTRQGWETQYF.

The V gene is TRBV6-5, the J gene TRBJ1-6; 7 nucleotides align to TRBD1. The germline gives CDR1 MNHEY, CDR2 SVGAGI. V dropped 4 bases and J dropped 7; count of bases not matched to a gene: 4. CDR3 size: 14 residues. CDR3 nucleotide sequence: TGTGCCAGCAGTTCCGGGACAGACAATTCACCCCTCCACTTT. Its protein product is CASSSGTDNSPLHF.

The chain has TRBV28 and TRBJ1-1; D not resolved. The CDR3 is made up of 12 amino acids. Germline V CDR1 and CDR2: MDHEN, SYDVKM. V lost 3 bases, J lost 6 bases, and 8 bases lay in between. CDR3 nucleotides: TGTGCCAGCAGTTTCGGGGAAGCTGAAGCTTTCTTT. Translating gives CASSFGEAEAFF.

Only one count was recorded for this clone. The same CDR3 arises from other DNA sequences in this sample as well. The chain couples TRBV29-1 to TRBJ1-1, with D perhaps matching TRBD1 (5 bases). The CDR3 extends over 10 amino acids. Germline V CDR1 and CDR2: SQVTM, ANQGSEA. V was trimmed by 5 bases and J by 5 bases, leaving 6 bases between them. CDR3 in DNA: TGCAGCGTTCGGGGGACTGAAGCTTTCTTT. Translated, it gives CSVRGTEAFF.

This clone came up a few times. The CDR3 DNA sequence: TGTGCCAGCAGCGCCAGACCAGGGAACACCATGGTGAGGAATGAGCAGTTCTTC. This sequence encodes CASSARPGNTMVRNEQFF. V gene TRBV5-8 combines with J gene TRBJ2-1; TRBD1 might be the D (5 bases). V lost 4 bases to trimming and J lost 7 bases, with 27 bases between them. The germline V gene has CDR1 SGHTS and CDR2 YDEGEE. The CDR3 is 18 residues long.

The J gene is TRBJ2-2, the V gene TRBV28, with D maybe TRBD1 (6 bases). There are 14 residues in the CDR3. Germline V gene lookup returns CDR1 MDHEN and CDR2 SYDVKM. V dropped 6 bases and J dropped 7 bases, with 15 bases sitting between them. This CDR3 is CASSQGGGHGELFF. CDR3 in DNA: TGTGCCAGCAGCCAAGGTGGGGGACACGGGGAGCTGTTTTTT.

The chain joins TRBV18 to TRBJ2-7; possible D gene TRBD1, 6 bases. The V and J ends lost 1 base and 3 bases respectively, with 13 bases between them. The CDR3 covers 15 residues. Looked up from germline, CDR1 is KGHSH and CDR2 is LQKENI. The CDR3 sequence is CASSPHPGQDYEQYF. As DNA, the CDR3 is TGTGCCAGCTCACCACACCCGGGACAAGACTACGAGCAGTACTTC. Full variable domain (rest looked up from reference TRBV18 and TRBJ2-7): NAGVMQNPRHLVRRRGQEARLRCSPMKGHSHVYWYRQLPEEGLKFMVYLQKENIIDESGMPKERFSAEFPKEGPSILRIQQVVRGDSAAYFCASSPHPGQDYEQYFGPGTRLTVT.

This sequence joins TRBV6-6 and TRBJ2-1; D ambiguous. Germline V gene sequence: CDR1 MNHNY, CDR2 SVGAGI (reference sequence). This CDR3 comprises 13 residues. V lost 2 bases and J lost 9, with 11 bases in between. The DNA of the CDR3 is TGTGCCAGCAGTTACCCCAGGTTGGCTGAGCAGTTCTTC. Its translation: CASSYPRLAEQFF.

The chain recombines TRBV7-9 with TRBJ2-1; D unclear. Germline V gene data show CDR1 as SEHNR and CDR2 as FQNEAQ (reference sequence). Between the trimmed V and J ends, which lost 5 bases and 0 bases, there was a span of 14 bases. The CDR3 covers 16 residues. The CDR3 reads CASSPERTGSYNEQFF. CDR3 nucleotide sequence: TGTGCCAGCAGCCCAGAACGAACGGGCTCCTACAATGAGCAGTTCTTC.

The CDR3 reads CASSRRETTEQYF. CDR3 in DNA: TGTGCCAGCAGCCGCCGGGAGACGACGGAGCAGTACTTC. The V gene is TRBV7-8, the J gene TRBJ2-7; a possible D gene is TRBD2 (6 bases). This CDR3 has 13 amino acids. Germline V gene lookup returns CDR1 SGHVS and CDR2 FQNEAQ. Trimming shortened V by 5 bases and J by 7 bases, and 15 bases separated the two germline ends.